This T cell receptor beta chain was identified during a study of blood T cell repertoires in COVID-19. Background on the study: Some COVID-19 samples were acute and others convalescent; all came from the United States, Italy and Spain. T cells, B-cell-depleted T cells, or PBMCs supplied cDNA or gDNA.

This CDR3 has 13 amino acids. V was clipped by 1 base and J by 4 bases, with 5 bases between them. Germline V gene sequence: CDR1 PRHDT, CDR2 FYEKMQ (reference sequence). This clone was counted once. Here immunoSEQ multiplex PCR was the method, and the copy in TCRdb shows in-frame clones only, minus some. The sample yields fewer than 250,000 clones, about nine tenths seen once. Material for sequencing was peripheral blood. The rearrangement uses TRBV13 and TRBJ2-1; no firm D call. The origin of this receptor is a man aged 25 to 40 with COVID-19, enrolled during active disease. As DNA, the CDR3 is TGTGCCAGCAGCTTAGTCCAGTACAATGAGCAGTTCTTC. Its protein product is CASSLVQYNEQFF.